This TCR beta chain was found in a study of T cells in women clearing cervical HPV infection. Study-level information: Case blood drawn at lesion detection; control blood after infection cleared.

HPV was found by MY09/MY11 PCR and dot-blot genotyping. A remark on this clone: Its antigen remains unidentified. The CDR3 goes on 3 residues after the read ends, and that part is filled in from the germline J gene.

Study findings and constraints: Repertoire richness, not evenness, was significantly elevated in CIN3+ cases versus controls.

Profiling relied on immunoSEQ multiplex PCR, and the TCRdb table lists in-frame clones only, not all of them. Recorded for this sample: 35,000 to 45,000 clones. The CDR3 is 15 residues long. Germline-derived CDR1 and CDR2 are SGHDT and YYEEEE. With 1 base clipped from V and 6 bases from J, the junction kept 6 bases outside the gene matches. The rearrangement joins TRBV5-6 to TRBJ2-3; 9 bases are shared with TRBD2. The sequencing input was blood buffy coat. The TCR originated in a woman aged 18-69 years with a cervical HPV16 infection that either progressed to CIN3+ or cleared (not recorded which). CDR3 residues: CASSLMTSGGDTQYF. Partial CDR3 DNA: TGTGCCAGCAGCTTGATGACTAGCGGCGGGGATACG. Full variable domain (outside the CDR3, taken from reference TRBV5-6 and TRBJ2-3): DAGVTQSPTHLIKTRGQQVTLRCSPKSGHDTVSWYQQALGQGPQFIFQYYEEEERQRGNFPDRFSGHQFPNYSSELNVNALLLGDSALYLCASSLMTSGGDTQYFGPGTRLTVL.